The 13 T cell receptor beta chains in this list originate from one sample, sequenced in a study of T cell repertoires in aging, cancer and after chemotherapy. Peripheral blood genomic DNA, not sorted cells or RNA, was the template. TRB rearrangements spanning V, D and J were amplified using mixed TRB-A/B primers. TCRdb reanalysed the multiplex PCR reads using MiXCR and keeps one entry per CDR3 protein. The sample carries about 250 distinct CDR3 sequences, under 30% recorded once. Sample: blood. The origin of the receptors is a human donor in good health.

This clonotype counts as medium-sized (0.01 to 0.1%). This chain joins TRBV12-3 or TRBV12-4 and TRBJ1-6; D is ambiguous. The CDR3 is 12 residues long. V was clipped by 2 bases and J by 6 bases, with 2 bases between them. The CDR3 DNA sequence: TGTGCCAGCAGTTTAAGTAATTCACCCCTCCACTTT. This sequence encodes CASSLSNSPLHF.

This clonotype ranks as large (0.1 to 1%). This chain links TRBV29-1 with TRBJ1-5, with D possibly matching TRBD1 (5 bases). V was shortened by 5 bases and J by 5 bases, with 16 bases between the two germline ends. CDR1 and CDR2 (germline): SQVTM, ANQGSEA. The CDR3 runs to 14 residues. DNA of the CDR3: TGCAGCGTTCGAGTTGAGGGGTCCCATCAGCCCCAGCATTTT. Encoded protein: CSVRVEGSHQPQHF.

By proportion, this clonotype is hyperexpanded (1% or more). V and J are TRBV19 and TRBJ2-3; no firm D call. V was cut by 7 bases and J by 4 bases, with 9 bases left in between. Per germline, CDR1 LNHDA and CDR2 SQIVND (reference sequence). This CDR3 comprises 12 residues. CDR3 residues: CASNRAADTQYF. In DNA, the CDR3 is TGTGCCAGTAACAGAGCCGCAGATACGCAGTATTTT.

This clonotype is large in the sample. The V call is TRBV20-1, the J call TRBJ2-2, with 14 positions matching TRBD2. Germline-derived CDR1 and CDR2 are DFQATT and SNEGSKA (reference sequence). This CDR3 region has 20 residues. Losses at the gene ends were 6 bases for V and 5 bases for J; bases not matched to a gene: 20. The CDR3 protein is CSALGFRTGTSGSGTGELFF. The CDR3 bases are TGCAGTGCCCTCGGCTTCCGGACGGGGACTAGCGGGAGCGGAACCGGGGAGCTGTTTTTT.

By sample fraction, this clonotype is hyperexpanded. CDR3 coding DNA: TGTGCCAGCAGTTACAATACAGGGGCCCAGCCCCAGCATTTT. The encoded protein is CASSYNTGAQPQHF. This chain connects TRBV6-6 to TRBJ1-5, with 7 bases lining up with TRBD1. V was clipped by 2 bases and J by 7 bases; unmatched bases: 5. Germline V gene sequence: CDR1 MNHNY, CDR2 SVGAGI (reference sequence). The CDR3 contains 14 residues.

By its share, this clonotype is medium-sized. The chain links TRBV2 to TRBJ1-4; TRBD1 is a possible D gene (6 bases). Germline V lookup: CDR1 SNHLY, CDR2 FYNNEI. Trimming pared 6 bases from V and 7 bases from J, leaving 18 bases between. The CDR3 spans 15 residues. Here the CDR3 DNA reads TGTGCCAGCAGGAAAGTAACAGGGACGGGTGAAAAACTGTTTTTT. Translation: CASRKVTGTGEKLFF.

This clonotype is medium-sized (0.01 to 0.1%). This chain connects TRBV10-3 to TRBJ1-2; 10 bases fit TRBD1. CDR3 length equals 17 residues. The V segment lost 7 bases and the J segment 6 bases; nucleotides outside the gene matches: 17. The germline CDR1 and CDR2 sequences are ENHRY and SYGVKD. As DNA, the CDR3 is TGTGCCATCACGCAAGACGTGCCCGGGACAGGGGCAAATGGCTACACCTTC. This encodes CAITQDVPGTGANGYTF.

The chain carries TRBV5-5 and TRBJ2-2; D unresolved. CDR3 length: 12 amino acids. Germline-derived CDR1 and CDR2 are SGHKS and YYEKEE (reference sequence). V lost 1 base and J 8 bases, leaving 6 bases between the germline ends. CDR3 amino acids: CASSLMVGELFF. Here the CDR3 DNA reads TGTGCCAGCAGCTTGATGGTTGGGGAGCTGTTTTTT.

Sample share makes this clonotype large. The chain uses TRBV7-9 and TRBJ2-7, with 10 bases that match TRBD2. In germline, CDR1 is SEHNR, CDR2 FQNEAQ (reference sequence). J lost 6 bases, V lost 5 bases, and 7 bases had no gene match. The CDR3 is 14 residues long. The CDR3 sequence is CASSPLAGVREQYF. The CDR3 nucleotides are TGTGCCAGCAGCCCTCTAGCGGGAGTTCGCGAGCAGTACTTC.

This clonotype rates as medium-sized. The chain links TRBV21-1 to TRBJ2-4; no check of the table's D call, TRBD1, against the DNA was made. TRBV21-1 is recorded as a pseudogene. The CDR3 extends over 14 amino acids. The CDR3: CASSRGSGKNIQYF. CDR3 nucleotide sequence: TGTGCCAGCAGCAGGGGGAGCGGCAAAAACATTCAGTACTTC.

This clonotype counts as large (0.1 to 1%). This chain uses TRBV6-5 with TRBJ2-7; D gene uncertain. V lost 5 bases and J 2 bases, leaving 1 base between the germline ends. The CDR3 sequence is 10 residues long. The germline V gene encodes CDR1 MNHEY and CDR2 SVGAGI. The CDR3 region is CASSTYEQYF. DNA of the CDR3: TGTGCCAGCAGTACCTACGAGCAGTACTTC.

The chain joins TRBV10-3 to TRBJ2-7, with 9 bases that match TRBD1. Trimming cost V 10 bases and J 2 bases; bases outside gene matches: 6. The CDR3 length is 13 residues. Per germline, CDR1 ENHRY and CDR2 SYGVKD. The chain's CDR3 is CASGTGIPYEQYF. The CDR3 DNA reads TGTGCCAGCGGGACAGGGATCCCCTACGAGCAGTACTTC.

V and J are TRBV14 and TRBJ2-7, with D unclear. CDR3 size: 13 residues. Between the trimmed V and J ends, which lost 1 base and 6 bases, there was a span of 10 bases. From germline, CDR1 is SGHDN and CDR2 FVKESK. For the CDR3, the DNA is TGTGCCAGCAGCCAAGTCACTGCCACCGAGCAGTACTTC. Translation gives CASSQVTATEQYF.